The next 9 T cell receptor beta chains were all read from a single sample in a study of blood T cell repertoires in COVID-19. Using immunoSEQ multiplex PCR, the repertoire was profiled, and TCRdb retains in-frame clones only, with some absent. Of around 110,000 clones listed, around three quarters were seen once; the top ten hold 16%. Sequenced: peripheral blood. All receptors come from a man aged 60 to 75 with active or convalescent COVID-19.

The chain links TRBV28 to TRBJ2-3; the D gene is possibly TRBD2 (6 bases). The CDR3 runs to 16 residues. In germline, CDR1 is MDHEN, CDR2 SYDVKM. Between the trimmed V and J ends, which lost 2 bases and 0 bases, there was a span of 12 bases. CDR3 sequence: CASSLAGSGSTDTQYF. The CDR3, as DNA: TGTGCCAGCAGTTTAGCGGGGAGCGGGAGCACAGATACGCAGTATTTT.

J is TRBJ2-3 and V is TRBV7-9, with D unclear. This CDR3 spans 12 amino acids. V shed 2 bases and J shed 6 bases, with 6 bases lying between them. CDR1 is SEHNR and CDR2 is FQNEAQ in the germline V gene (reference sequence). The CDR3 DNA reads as TGTGCCAGCAGCTTACACGCGGATACGCAGTATTTT. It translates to CASSLHADTQYF.

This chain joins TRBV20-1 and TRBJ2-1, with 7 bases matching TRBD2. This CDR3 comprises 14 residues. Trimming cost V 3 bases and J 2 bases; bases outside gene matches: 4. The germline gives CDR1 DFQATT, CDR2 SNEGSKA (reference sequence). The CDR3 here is CSASGGGTYNEQFF. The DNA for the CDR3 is TGCAGTGCTAGTGGGGGGGGGACCTACAATGAGCAGTTCTTC.

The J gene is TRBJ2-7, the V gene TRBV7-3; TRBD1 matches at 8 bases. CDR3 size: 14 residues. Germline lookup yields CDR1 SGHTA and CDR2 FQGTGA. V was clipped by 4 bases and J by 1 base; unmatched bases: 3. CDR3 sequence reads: CASSSGQGSYEQYF. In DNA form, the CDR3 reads TGTGCCAGCAGCTCAGGACAGGGATCCTACGAGCAGTACTTC.

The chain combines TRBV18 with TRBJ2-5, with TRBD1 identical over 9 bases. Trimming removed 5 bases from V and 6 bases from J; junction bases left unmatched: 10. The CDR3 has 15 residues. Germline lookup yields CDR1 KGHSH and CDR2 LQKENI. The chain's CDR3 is CASSGTTGGAKTQYF. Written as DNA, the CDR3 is TGTGCCAGCTCAGGCACCACAGGGGGCGCGAAGACCCAGTACTTC.

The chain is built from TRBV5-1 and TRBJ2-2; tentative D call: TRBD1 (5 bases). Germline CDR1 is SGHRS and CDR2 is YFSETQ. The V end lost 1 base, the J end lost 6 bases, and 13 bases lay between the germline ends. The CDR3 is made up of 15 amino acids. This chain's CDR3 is CASSLPGFGPGELFF. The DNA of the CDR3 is TGCGCCAGCAGCTTGCCAGGGTTTGGCCCCGGGGAGCTGTTTTTT.

The CDR3, as DNA: TGTGCCAGCAGCCAAGGGACTAGCTATCGGGGGGCCAACGTCCTGACTTTC. Residues: CASSQGTSYRGANVLTF. J is TRBJ2-6 and V is TRBV7-2; 9 positions agree with TRBD2. This CDR3 spans 17 amino acids. The germline V gene encodes CDR1 SGHTA and CDR2 FQGNSA. V shed 5 bases, J shed 4 bases, and the junction held 9 bases outside the gene matches.

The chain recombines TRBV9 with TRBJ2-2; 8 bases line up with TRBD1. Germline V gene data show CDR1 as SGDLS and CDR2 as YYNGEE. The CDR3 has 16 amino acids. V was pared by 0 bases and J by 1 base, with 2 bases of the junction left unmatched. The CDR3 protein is CASSVGGQGNTGELFF. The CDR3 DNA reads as TGTGCCAGCAGCGTAGGAGGACAGGGGAACACCGGGGAGCTGTTTTTT.

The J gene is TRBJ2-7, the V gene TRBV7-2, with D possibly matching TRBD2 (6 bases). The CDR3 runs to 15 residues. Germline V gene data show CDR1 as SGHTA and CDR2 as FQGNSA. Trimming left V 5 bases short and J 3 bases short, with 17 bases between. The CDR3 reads CASSITGGSVYEQYF. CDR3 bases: TGTGCCAGCAGCATTACTGGGGGGTCAGTCTACGAGCAGTACTTC.